Below are 26 T cell receptor beta chains sequenced from a single sample in a study of shared clonotypes between healthy human individuals (dated by TCRdb to between 2020 and 2021). Library method: the immunoSEQ multiplex PCR assay. Drawn from immuneACCESS, this table holds only the in-frame rearrangements with V and J called that TCRdb kept. Clones are partly lost; checked studies trace under half to an unresolved V gene and leave the rest unexplained. The sample has around 1.4 million clones on record, 98% of them singletons. The top ten clones comprise under 0.45% of the sample. The sequencing sample was made of naive CD4+ T cells sorted from blood. Reading the label with the study, this specimen's cell subset or site is: CD45RA+ positively selected. All receptors derive from a man aged 30 to 39 in good health.

In DNA, the CDR3 is TGCGCCAGCCACGTCGACAGGGCCTCTGGGGCCAACGTCCTGACTTTC. Translation: CASHVDRASGANVLTF. This chain connects TRBV5-1 to TRBJ2-6, with 7 bases lining up with TRBD1. With 7 bases clipped from V and 0 bases from J, the junction kept 7 bases outside the gene matches. This CDR3 spans 16 amino acids. The germline CDR1 and CDR2 sequences are SGHRS and YFSETQ.

This sequence joins TRBV7-2 and TRBJ2-1; tentatively, D is TRBD2 (6 bases). The CDR3 runs to 15 residues. V was trimmed by 2 bases and J by 4 bases, leaving 12 bases between them. The V gene's germline CDR1 is SGHTA and CDR2 FQGNSA. In DNA, the CDR3 is TGTGCCAGCAGCTTAAAACGGGGGATTTACAATGAGCAGTTCTTC. This gives the protein CASSLKRGIYNEQFF.

This chain connects TRBV9 to TRBJ2-7; D is possibly TRBD2 (7 bases). The germline V and J ends were trimmed by 4 bases and 1 base, with 21 bases remaining between them. The length of the CDR3 is 17 residues. Germline values: CDR1 SGDLS, CDR2 YYNGEE. The DNA of the CDR3 is TGTGCCAGCAGCCCTCACTTTGGGGGCGGGAGTTCCTACGAGCAGTACTTC. Its translation is CASSPHFGGGSSYEQYF. The entire variable domain, with the rest obtained from reference TRBV9 and TRBJ2-7, is as follows: DSGVTQTPKHLITATGQRVTLRCSPRSGDLSVYWYQQSLDQGLQFLIQYYNGEERAKGNILERFSAQQFPDLHSELNLSSLELGDSALYFCASSPHFGGGSSYEQYFGPGTRLTVT.

The chain combines TRBV9 with TRBJ2-5; the match to TRBD1 covers 8 bases. CDR3 size: 16 residues. CDR1 and CDR2 (germline): SGDLS, YYNGEE. The ends lost 0 bases at V and 4 bases at J; junction bases unmatched: 8. Here the CDR3 DNA reads TGTGCCAGCAGCGTAGGACCGGACAGGGACCGAGAGACCCAGTACTTC. This encodes CASSVGPDRDRETQYF.

The chain is built from TRBV11-2 and TRBJ2-2; D is possibly TRBD1 or TRBD2 (5 bases each). The CDR3 spans 17 residues. Looked up from germline, CDR1 is SGHAT and CDR2 is FQNNGV. The V gene lost 2 bases and the J gene lost 7 bases, with 20 bases spanning the gap. The CDR3 sequence is CASSLRVGTKRGGELFF. In nucleotides, the CDR3 is TGTGCCAGCAGCTTAAGGGTTGGGACCAAGAGGGGCGGGGAGCTGTTTTTT.

The chain couples TRBV18 to TRBJ2-3; 13 bases fit TRBD2. V was pared by 4 bases and J by 3 bases, with 4 bases of the junction left unmatched. This CDR3 is built from 16 residues. Looked up from germline, CDR1 is KGHSH and CDR2 is LQKENI. The CDR3 DNA follows: TGTGCCAGCTCACAACTAGCGGGAGGGCCGACAGATACGCAGTATTTT. Encoded protein: CASSQLAGGPTDTQYF.

The chain is built from TRBV6-5 and TRBJ2-7; 9 bases are shared with TRBD2. CDR1 MNHEY and CDR2 SVGAGI come from the germline V gene. This CDR3 is 15 amino acids long. Germline trimming cut 2 bases from V and 2 bases from J; bases unmatched to any gene: 4. CDR3 in DNA: TGTGCCAGCAGTTACGACGCGGGAGGGACCTACGAGCAGTACTTC. This codes for CASSYDAGGTYEQYF.

The genes are TRBV5-6 and TRBJ2-7; possible D gene TRBD2, 6 bases. Germline lookup yields CDR1 SGHDT and CDR2 YYEEEE. With 1 base removed from V and 6 bases from J, the gap between germline ends came to 26 bases. CDR3 length equals 18 residues. CDR3 loop: CASSLMNARREMVGEQYF. DNA for the CDR3: TGTGCCAGCAGCTTGATGAATGCACGCCGGGAGATGGTAGGCGAGCAGTACTTC.

The sample holds one count of this clone. The chain employs TRBV27 and TRBJ2-1; no reliable D call. The V gene lost 5 bases and the J gene lost 7 bases, with 18 bases spanning the gap. The CDR3 length is 15 residues. Germline V gene data show CDR1 as MNHEY and CDR2 as SMNVEV (reference sequence). CDR3 region: CASSTRLLLGNEQFF. The CDR3 bases are TGTGCCAGCAGTACCCGGTTACTGTTAGGTAATGAGCAGTTCTTC.

The count of this clone is one. The chain has TRBV18 and TRBJ1-2; no reliable D call. Per the germline V gene, CDR1 is KGHSH and CDR2 is LQKENI. Trimming stripped 2 bases from V and 7 bases from J, with 14 bases between. This CDR3 spans 14 amino acids. The DNA for the CDR3 is TGTGCCAGCTCACCAAGCGGCTTATTATCTGGCTACACCTTC. Translated: CASSPSGLLSGYTF.

The chain employs TRBV5-1 and TRBJ1-4; no firm D call. Germline V lookup: CDR1 SGHRS, CDR2 YFSETQ. The CDR3 runs to 15 residues. V lost 0 bases and J lost 6, with 12 bases in between. This CDR3 reads CASSLAGSFYEKLFF. CDR3 in DNA: TGCGCCAGCAGCTTGGCCGGAAGCTTTTATGAAAAACTGTTTTTT. Full variable domain (outside the CDR3, taken from reference TRBV5-1 and TRBJ1-4): KAGVTQTPRYLIKTRGQQVTLSCSPISGHRSVSWYQQTPGQGLQFLFEYFSETQRNKGNFPGRFSGRQFSNSRSEMNVSTLELGDSALYLCASSLAGSFYEKLFFGSGTQLSVL.

V gene TRBV11-2 combines with J gene TRBJ2-7; D is uncertain. The V gene's germline CDR1 is SGHAT and CDR2 FQNNGV. The V end lost 5 bases, the J end lost 4 bases, and 3 bases lay between the germline ends. This CDR3 contains 10 residues. In nucleotides, the CDR3 is TGTGCCAGCAGCCGGTACGAGCAGTACTTC. It translates to CASSRYEQYF.

The CDR3 region is CASGQERSQYF. The CDR3 bases are TGTGCCAGCGGGCAAGAGAGGAGCCAGTACTTC. The chain employs TRBV25-1 and TRBJ2-5; D remains unclear. Germline assignment: CDR1 MGHDK and CDR2 SYGVNS. The CDR3 has 11 residues. The germline V and J ends were trimmed by 8 bases and 10 bases, with 14 bases remaining between them.

V is TRBV10-1 and J is TRBJ2-3, with D possibly TRBD2 on 6 matching bases. The V gene's germline CDR1 is WNHNN and CDR2 SYGVQD (reference sequence). This CDR3 is 15 amino acids long. Between the trimmed V and J ends, which lost 0 bases and 6 bases, there was a span of 13 bases. Here the CDR3 reads CASSESGGKSDTQYF. CDR3 in DNA: TGCGCCAGCAGTGAGTCTGGCGGGAAGTCGGATACGCAGTATTTT.

This clone was seen only a few times. Other nucleotide sequences from this sample produce the same CDR3. The J gene is TRBJ2-1, the V gene TRBV5-4; D not certain. Per the germline V gene, CDR1 is SGHNT and CDR2 is YYREEE (reference sequence). The V gene lost 0 bases and the J gene lost 0 bases, with 1 base spanning the gap. The CDR3 spans 13 residues. As DNA, the CDR3 is TGTGCCAGCAGCTTGGACTCCTACAATGAGCAGTTCTTC. Translation gives CASSLDSYNEQFF.

The chain employs TRBV28 and TRBJ1-5; D remains unclear. The germline V gene has CDR1 MDHEN and CDR2 SYDVKM. Trimming stripped 3 bases from V and 0 bases from J, with 12 bases between. CDR3 length: 16 amino acids. CDR3 nucleotides: TGTGCCAGCAGTTTTGGACGAGCCTATAGCAATCAGCCCCAGCATTTT. It yields the protein CASSFGRAYSNQPQHF. Variable domain in full (rest from reference TRBV28 and TRBJ1-5): DVKVTQSSRYLVKRTGEKVFLECVQDMDHENMFWYRQDPGLGLRLIYFSYDVKMKEKGDIPEGYSVSREKKERFSLILESASTNQTSMYLCASSFGRAYSNQPQHFGDGTRLSIL.

The rearrangement links TRBV5-1 to TRBJ2-5, with TRBD2 identical over 7 bases. The germline V gene encodes CDR1 SGHRS and CDR2 YFSETQ. V lost 3 bases, J lost 0 bases, and 5 bases stayed unmatched. The CDR3 is 15 residues long. The CDR3 nucleotides read TGCGCCAGCAGCTGGACTAGTCCGTACCAAGAGACCCAGTACTTC. Protein: CASSWTSPYQETQYF. Variable domain in full (rest from reference TRBV5-1 and TRBJ2-5): KAGVTQTPRYLIKTRGQQVTLSCSPISGHRSVSWYQQTPGQGLQFLFEYFSETQRNKGNFPGRFSGRQFSNSRSEMNVSTLELGDSALYLCASSWTSPYQETQYFGPGTRLLVL.

This chain uses TRBV18 with TRBJ1-1, with D tentatively TRBD1 (5 bases). Germline CDR1 reads KGHSH; CDR2 reads LQKENI. The CDR3 spans 18 residues. Trimming shortened V by 5 bases and J by 5 bases, and 27 bases separated the two germline ends. The DNA for the CDR3 is TGTGCCAGCTCAACCCTGGCTGAAATCACGGGGGGGGAAACTGAAGCTTTCTTT. Translated, it gives CASSTLAEITGGETEAFF.

V gene TRBV7-9 combines with J gene TRBJ2-3, with D unresolved. Germline CDR1 reads SEHNR; CDR2 reads FQNEAQ (reference sequence). V was pared by 8 bases and J by 3 bases, with 12 bases between. The CDR3 loop spans 13 amino acids. The DNA of the CDR3 is TGTGCCAGCTGCCGATCGGGTACAGATACGCAGTATTTT. This sequence encodes CASCRSGTDTQYF.

This chain links TRBV6-1 with TRBJ2-5; the D is unclear. The CDR3 spans 15 residues. In germline, CDR1 is MNHNS, CDR2 SASEGT. The germline V and J ends were trimmed by 3 bases and 3 bases, with 14 bases remaining between them. CDR3 in DNA: TGTGCCAGCAGTGAGGTCGCAGGTCAAAAAGAGACCCAGTACTTC. This gives the protein CASSEVAGQKETQYF.

This chain uses TRBV7-2 with TRBJ1-5, with TRBD1 as a possible D gene (6 bases). CDR1 is SGHTA, CDR2 FQGNSA, per germline. The CDR3 has 17 residues. Trimming removed 0 bases at V and 0 bases at J, with 12 bases between. This chain's CDR3 is CASSLATGQLSNQPQHF. CDR3 DNA: TGTGCCAGCAGCTTAGCGACAGGCCAACTTAGCAATCAGCCCCAGCATTTT.

V and J are TRBV29-1 and TRBJ2-5; 8 nucleotides line up with TRBD2. After removal of 5 bases from V and 4 bases from J, the junction contained 9 bases not matched to a gene. CDR1 and CDR2 (germline): SQVTM, ANQGSEA. This CDR3 has 14 amino acids. For the CDR3, the DNA is TGCAGCGTTTATGCCCTAGCGGGCCCAGAGACCCAGTACTTC. It yields the protein CSVYALAGPETQYF. The whole variable domain, filled in from reference TRBV29-1 and TRBJ2-5, reads SAVISQKPSRDICQRGTSLTIQCQVDSQVTMMFWYRQQPGQSLTLIATANQGSEATYESGFVIDKFPISRPNLTFSTLTVSNMSPEDSSIYLCSVYALAGPETQYFGPGTRLLVL.

The chain couples TRBV27 to TRBJ2-6, with no clear D. Between the trimmed V and J ends, which lost 3 bases and 0 bases, there was a span of 12 bases. Germline CDR1 and CDR2: MNHEY and SMNVEV (reference sequence). CDR3 size: 17 residues. The CDR3 loop reads CASSFFGLSSGANVLTF. Written as DNA, the CDR3 is TGTGCCAGCAGTTTCTTCGGCCTGAGCTCTGGGGCCAACGTCCTGACTTTC.

The V and J genes are TRBV29-1 and TRBJ2-2; D remains unclear. This CDR3 region has 12 residues. V lost 3 bases and J 4 bases, leaving 6 bases between the germline ends. Per germline, CDR1 SQVTM and CDR2 ANQGSEA. The chain's CDR3 is CSVDSSTGELFF. The CDR3 bases are TGCAGCGTTGACAGCTCCACCGGGGAGCTGTTTTTT.

The DNA for the CDR3 is TGTGCCAGCAGCTTAGGGAGCCCCTTTTGGGGGGAGGGGGGCTACAATGAGCAGTTCTTC. Translation: CASSLGSPFWGEGGYNEQFF. The rearrangement links TRBV11-3 to TRBJ2-1; possibly TRBD2 for D (7 bases). The length of the CDR3 is 20 residues. V dropped 1 base and J dropped 3 bases, with 25 bases sitting between them. CDR1 is SGHNT, CDR2 YENEEA, per germline.

CDR3 in amino acids: CASSPPGPGYEQYF. The CDR3 DNA is TGTGCCAGCAGCCCCCCCGGACCGGGCTACGAGCAGTACTTC. J is TRBJ2-7 and V is TRBV14; D is undetermined. Germline loops: CDR1 SGHDN, CDR2 FVKESK. The CDR3 covers 14 residues. The ends were cut back, 4 bases at V and 3 bases at J, with 13 bases in the middle.